This entry describes one T cell receptor beta chain. The sample is drawn from a study of memory CD4+ T cells and cytomegalovirus serostatus. Looking at the study overall: Of the healthy Belgian adults, fewer than 10 were CMV seropositive and approximately 25 seronegative.

This CDR3 spans 13 amino acids. Germline values: CDR1 SQVTM, CDR2 ANQGSEA. V lost 4 bases to trimming and J lost 9 bases; unmatched junction nucleotides: 4. The authors' processing: After removing out-of-frame reads, 2 million to 2.5 million distinct TCRbeta sequences remained. Libraries were prepared by immunoSEQ multiplex PCR; TCRdb keeps only in-frame clonotypes and omits some of them. V and J calls and clone size are given by that table; D and trimming were obtained from the DNA. The sample comprises about 82,000 clones, approximately 84% of which are singletons, and around 0.75% rests with the top ten. The sort gate was single viable CD3+CD4+CD8-CD45RO+ cells for memory CD4+ T cells.

This chain joins TRBV29-1 and TRBJ2-3, with 13 bases fitting TRBD2. The source of this sequence is an adult in good health and CMV-seronegative. Input material: memory CD4+ T cells from blood. The CDR3 is CSVARTSGGTQYF. The CDR3 nucleotides are TGCAGCGTTGCCCGGACTAGCGGGGGAACGCAGTATTTT.